This T cell receptor beta chain appears in the sequencing data of a study of blood T cells in healthy people across ages (dated by TCRdb to 2014 to 2015). About the full investigation: In model experiments, template switching captured roughly one uniquely barcoded TCR beta cDNA molecule for every two T cells. To track age-related changes in TCR beta repertoire diversity, the study relied on deep sequencing normalized with unique cDNA molecular identifiers. The donors were divided into four age groups: young (average around 17 years), middle-aged (approximately 42), aged (around 59) and long-lived (roughly 82). To avoid experimental bias, donors of different ages were spread randomly across the sequencing lanes. For two donors (one aged 18 to 30 and one aged 80 or older), the study analyzed two additional independent replicas of 1 million unique cDNA reads from the same blood draw. Overall study outcomes, separate from this receptor: Estimates of total diversity from one million sequenced T cells were regarded as lower bounds and underestimates. Donor CMV infection status was unknown, potentially confounding age-related changes in expanded clonotypes. Compared with the aged group, the long-lived group had more naive CD4+ T cells, fewer expanded clones and increased TCR diversity, suggesting age selection. Conclusive comparison of naive and antigen-experienced compartments was prevented by the profiling of bulk unsorted PBMCs. As age increased, observed TCR beta diversity per million T cells dropped in a roughly linear way, and a significant reduction was already evident by age about 40. The percentage of naive T cells measured by flow cytometry correlated strongly with observed TCR beta diversity.

The germline ends are 11 bases apart after V is trimmed by 6 bases and J by 11 bases. Including cysteine and phenylalanine, the CDR3 has 11 amino acids. Just CDR3 DNA is preserved here, 33 bases in frame from base 1. Receptors were amplified or captured by 5' RACE. The listed sequencing device is Illumina HiSeq 2500. A second PCR of roughly 7 to 11 cycles was performed with a sample-barcoded 5' primer and a J-beta primer mix. A unique molecular identifier was introduced onto each TCR beta cDNA molecule by a template-switch 5' adaptor carrying 12 random nucleotides. Each sample yielded at least 2.5 million CDR3-containing paired-end reads. The Mint cDNA synthesis kit, primed by a TRBC-specific oligonucleotide, was used to synthesize first-strand cDNA from all RNA. All cDNA was treated with uracil-DNA glycosylase and then went through a first 18-cycle PCR with the universal primers M1SS and BC2_uni_R. The original methods were these. For normalization, 1 million high-quality reads were randomly selected from each sample, with every read carrying a distinct molecular identifier. Instead of being binned into consensus sequences, reads that shared molecular identifiers were thrown out. CDR3 identification, clonotype clustering and error correction used MiTCR with a Q25 quality threshold and the strictest error-elimination algorithm. A nonparametric unseen species model with Euler transformation was used to estimate a lower bound on total TCR beta diversity. TCRdb trimmed the raw reads at Q25, called clones with MiXCR and kept productive beta chains. Merged by CDR3 protein, the rows form single entries marked with the most common genes and DNA. TCRdb, not the original authors, processed these V and J calls. Within this sample are 650,000 to 1,000,000 distinct CDR3 sequences, with roughly 35% of them counted one time only. The leading ten clones occupy about an eighth of the sample.

Regarding this clonotype: Its antigen target is currently unknown. Base quality data are lacking; no much larger clone is found one base away.

Donors were a few dozen systemically healthy Caucasian individuals from Russia aged about 6 to 100 years. Each donor gave roughly 9 milliliters of peripheral blood, drawn into EDTA-treated Vacutainer tubes. Ficoll-Paque density-gradient centrifugation was used to isolate PBMCs, with at least 6.5 million per sample. Trizol reagent was used to extract total RNA from PBMCs, with at least 6 micrograms per sample. The percentages of naive CD45RAhigh/CD27high T cells were determined by flow cytometry on a PBMC aliquot from every donor. This TCR came from a man younger than 35 in good health. Input material: blood. Here the chain combines TRBV12-3 or TRBV12-4 and TRBJ1-5; possibly the D gene is TRBD1, per 6 matching bases. The nucleotide sequence reads as follows: TGTGCCAGCAGCCTGAGGGGGGCCCAGCATTTT. Its protein product is CASSLRGAQHF.